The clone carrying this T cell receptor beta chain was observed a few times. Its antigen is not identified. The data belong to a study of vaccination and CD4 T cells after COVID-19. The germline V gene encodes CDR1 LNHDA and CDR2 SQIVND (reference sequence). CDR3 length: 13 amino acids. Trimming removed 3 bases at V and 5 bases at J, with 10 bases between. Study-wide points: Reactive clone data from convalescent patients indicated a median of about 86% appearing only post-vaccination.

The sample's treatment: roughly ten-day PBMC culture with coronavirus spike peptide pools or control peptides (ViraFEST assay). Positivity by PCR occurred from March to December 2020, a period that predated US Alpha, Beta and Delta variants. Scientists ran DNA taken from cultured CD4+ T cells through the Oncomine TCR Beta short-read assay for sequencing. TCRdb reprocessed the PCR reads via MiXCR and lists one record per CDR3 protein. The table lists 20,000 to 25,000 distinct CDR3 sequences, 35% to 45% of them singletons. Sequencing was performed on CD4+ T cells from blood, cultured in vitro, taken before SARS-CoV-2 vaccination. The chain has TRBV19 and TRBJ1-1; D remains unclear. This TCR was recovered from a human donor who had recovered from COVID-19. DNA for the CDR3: TGTGCCAGTAGTATTGATTTGGGGACTGAAGCTTTCTTT. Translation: CASSIDLGTEAFF.